These T cell receptor beta chains were read from a single sample in a study of blood T cells in healthy people across ages. TCRdb re-derived calls from the 5' RACE reads in MiXCR, one entry per CDR3 protein. This table holds 1.2 million to 1.5 million distinct CDR3 sequences, around 42% found once. Sequenced input: blood. The receptors shown here come from a woman aged 18-35 years in good health. Both conserved end residues are part of each CDR3. The D gene is left open where the match is weak. Some rows mark clone size as missing; the rest say once, few, many or name a class of expanded clone.

abundance: many
v_gene: TRBV29-1
d_gene: TRBD1
len: 12
j_gene: TRBJ1-2
CDR3nt: TGCAGCGTTGATGGGACAGATGCTGGCTACACCTTC
CDR3aa: CSVDGTDAGYTF

abundance: -
v_gene: TRBV4-1
d_gene: -
len: 14
j_gene: TRBJ2-7
CDR3nt: TGCGCCAGCAGCCAAATCTTTAGACTCTACGAGCAGTACTTC
CDR3aa: CASSQIFRLYEQYF

abundance: -
v_gene: TRBV30
d_gene: TRBD2
len: 17
j_gene: TRBJ2-5
CDR3nt: TGTGCCTGGAGTAAATCTAGCGGGAGGGCCCTCGCCGAGACCCAGTACTTC
CDR3aa: CAWSKSSGRALAETQYF

abundance: few
v_gene: TRBV28
d_gene: TRBD1
len: 17
j_gene: TRBJ1-1
CDR3nt: TGTGCCAGCAGTCGGATTCCGGGACAGGGGGCTGGAGGTGAAGCTTTCTTT
CDR3aa: CASSRIPGQGAGGEAFF

abundance: -
v_gene: TRBV6-5
d_gene: -
len: 15
j_gene: TRBJ2-7
CDR3nt: TGTGCCAGCAGTTACTCGATTAGCGGCACCTACGAGCAGTACTTC
CDR3aa: CASSYSISGTYEQYF

abundance: few
v_gene: TRBV5-1
d_gene: TRBD1
len: 14
j_gene: TRBJ2-5
CDR3nt: TGCGCCAGCACCCAGGACAGGGACCAAGAGACCCAGTACTTC
CDR3aa: CASTQDRDQETQYF

abundance: -
v_gene: TRBV27
d_gene: -
len: 13
j_gene: TRBJ1-1
CDR3nt: TGTGCCAGCAGCCACGGAGTGAACACTGAAGCTTTCTTT
CDR3aa: CASSHGVNTEAFF

abundance: -
v_gene: TRBV25-1
d_gene: -
len: 15
j_gene: TRBJ2-5
CDR3nt: TGTGCCAGCAGTGAACGGGCGGGGTCCTACAATGAGCAGTACTTC
CDR3aa: CASSERAGSYNEQYF

abundance: -
v_gene: TRBV7-2
d_gene: -
len: 15
j_gene: TRBJ2-7
CDR3nt: TGTGCCAGCAGCTCGGCAGGTAGCGGCTCCTACGAGCAGTACTTC
CDR3aa: CASSSAGSGSYEQYF

abundance: few
v_gene: TRBV7-2
d_gene: TRBD2
len: 16
j_gene: TRBJ2-7
CDR3nt: TGTGCCAGCAGCTTAGGGAGCGGGAGCGGGCGGTACGAGCAGTACTTC
CDR3aa: CASSLGSGSGRYEQYF

abundance: -
v_gene: TRBV27
d_gene: -
len: 12
j_gene: TRBJ2-3
CDR3nt: TGTGCCAGCAGTTTCTTCGGGAGAATCTGGTATTTT
CDR3aa: CASSFFGRIWYF

abundance: -
v_gene: TRBV27
d_gene: TRBD1
len: 15
j_gene: TRBJ2-7
CDR3nt: TGTGCCAGCAGTTCCCCAGGCAGGGGGCTTTACGAGCAGTACTTC
CDR3aa: CASSSPGRGLYEQYF

abundance: few
v_gene: TRBV7-9
d_gene: TRBD1
len: 13
j_gene: TRBJ2-4
CDR3nt: TGTGCCAGCAGCTTTGGACAGGGAAACATTCAGTACTTC
CDR3aa: CASSFGQGNIQYF

abundance: -
v_gene: TRBV29-1
d_gene: TRBD1
len: 16
j_gene: TRBJ1-2
CDR3nt: TGCAGCGTTGAGGACCAATTGGAGGGGGCCGTGGATGGCTACACCTTC
CDR3aa: CSVEDQLEGAVDGYTF

abundance: -
v_gene: TRBV20-1
d_gene: -
len: 13
j_gene: TRBJ2-5
CDR3nt: TGCAGTGCTAGCCCCCTCGGCGGGGAGACCCAGTACTTC
CDR3aa: CSASPLGGETQYF

abundance: -
v_gene: TRBV12-3/TRBV12-4
d_gene: TRBD1
len: 15
j_gene: TRBJ1-2
CDR3nt: TGTGCCAGCAGTTTTTCCTCGGACAGGGGATATGGCTACATCTTC
CDR3aa: CASSFSSDRGYGYIF

abundance: -
v_gene: TRBV12-3/TRBV12-4
d_gene: -
len: 14
j_gene: TRBJ1-2
CDR3nt: TGTGCCAGCGGTTCTGCCGGGGTTAACTATGGCTACACCTTC
CDR3aa: CASGSAGVNYGYTF

abundance: few
v_gene: TRBV5-1
d_gene: TRBD2
len: 15
j_gene: TRBJ2-1
CDR3nt: TGCGCCAGCAGCTTGGCCCCCGGGCGGCGGGGGGAGCAGTTCTTC
CDR3aa: CASSLAPGRRGEQFF

abundance: few
v_gene: TRBV6-5
d_gene: -
len: 18
j_gene: TRBJ1-6
CDR3nt: TGTGCCAGCAGTTACTCCCAACGCCTGGCTGGGGGCAATTCACCCCTCCACTTT
CDR3aa: CASSYSQRLAGGNSPLHF

abundance: -
v_gene: TRBV4-1
d_gene: TRBD2
len: 17
j_gene: TRBJ2-3
CDR3nt: TGCGCCAGCAGCCCCTTGGGACTAGCGGGAGCGACAGATACGCAGTATTTT
CDR3aa: CASSPLGLAGATDTQYF

abundance: -
v_gene: TRBV10-3
d_gene: -
len: 11
j_gene: TRBJ2-5
CDR3nt: TGTGCCATCAGCGGTTCGGGAACCCAGTACTTC
CDR3aa: CAISGSGTQYF

abundance: -
v_gene: TRBV12-3/TRBV12-4
d_gene: TRBD1
len: 18
j_gene: TRBJ1-5
CDR3nt: TGTGCCAGCAGTTTATCCGGGACAGTTAGATATAGCAATCAGCCCCAGCATTTT
CDR3aa: CASSLSGTVRYSNQPQHF

abundance: few
v_gene: TRBV7-9
d_gene: TRBD2
len: 15
j_gene: TRBJ2-7
CDR3nt: TGTGCCAGCAGCGATCAAAGGGGACTAGACTACGAGCAGTACTTC
CDR3aa: CASSDQRGLDYEQYF

abundance: few
v_gene: TRBV6-1
d_gene: TRBD2
len: 16
j_gene: TRBJ2-7
CDR3nt: TGTGCCAGCAGTTTGGGGGGGTATGCAACCTCCTACGAGCAGTACTTC
CDR3aa: CASSLGGYATSYEQYF

abundance: -
v_gene: TRBV12-5
d_gene: -
len: 14
j_gene: TRBJ2-1
CDR3nt: TGTGCTAGCTCCCCGGAGGGCCATCAGAATGAGCAGTTCTTC
CDR3aa: CASSPEGHQNEQFF

abundance: few
v_gene: TRBV12-3/TRBV12-4
d_gene: -
len: 13
j_gene: TRBJ1-5
CDR3nt: TGTGCCAGCAGTTTAGAGAAGGGTCAGCCCCAGCATTTT
CDR3aa: CASSLEKGQPQHF

abundance: -
v_gene: TRBV4-1
d_gene: -
len: 15
j_gene: TRBJ2-1
CDR3nt: TGCGCCAGCCAGAACGGGCCCTGGGGGTACAATGAGCAGTTCTTC
CDR3aa: CASQNGPWGYNEQFF

abundance: -
v_gene: TRBV20-1
d_gene: -
len: 11
j_gene: TRBJ2-5
CDR3nt: TGCAGTGCTGAGACTAGAAAGACCCAGTACTTC
CDR3aa: CSAETRKTQYF

abundance: -
v_gene: TRBV7-4
d_gene: -
len: 15
j_gene: TRBJ1-5
CDR3nt: TGTGCCAGCAGCTTAGTTCGGGCGGCAGATCAGCCCCAGCATTTT
CDR3aa: CASSLVRAADQPQHF

abundance: -
v_gene: TRBV3-1
d_gene: -
len: 12
j_gene: TRBJ2-4
CDR3nt: TGTGCCAGCAGCTGGCTGGGAGATGAGCAGTACTTC
CDR3aa: CASSWLGDEQYF

abundance: -
v_gene: TRBV18
d_gene: -
len: 18
j_gene: TRBJ2-3
CDR3nt: TGTGCCAGCTCACCATACCTTAAAAGGACCCATAGCACAGATACGCAGTATTTT
CDR3aa: CASSPYLKRTHSTDTQYF

abundance: -
v_gene: TRBV29-1
d_gene: TRBD2
len: 16
j_gene: TRBJ2-2
CDR3nt: TGCAGCGTAGCGACTAGCGGGAGTGTCAACACCGGGGAGCTGTTTTTT
CDR3aa: CSVATSGSVNTGELFF

abundance: few
v_gene: TRBV20-1
d_gene: TRBD1
len: 13
j_gene: TRBJ1-2
CDR3nt: TGCAGTGCTGGGCAGGGGGAGGACTATGGCTACACCTTC
CDR3aa: CSAGQGEDYGYTF

abundance: many
v_gene: TRBV5-1
d_gene: TRBD2
len: 16
j_gene: TRBJ2-3
CDR3nt: TGCGCCAGCAGCTCCCCTAGCGGGGGTAGCACAGATACGCAGTATTTT
CDR3aa: CASSSPSGGSTDTQYF

abundance: -
v_gene: TRBV13
d_gene: -
len: 14
j_gene: TRBJ1-2
CDR3nt: TGTGCCAGCAGGTTTCGCCAGGGGAACTATGGCTACACCTTC
CDR3aa: CASRFRQGNYGYTF

abundance: -
v_gene: TRBV7-9
d_gene: TRBD2
len: 17
j_gene: TRBJ2-3
CDR3nt: TGTGCCAGCAGCACCGGGACTAGCGGGAGTGTTACAGATACGCAGTATTTT
CDR3aa: CASSTGTSGSVTDTQYF

abundance: -
v_gene: TRBV20-1
d_gene: -
len: 14
j_gene: TRBJ1-5
CDR3nt: TGCAGTGCTAGGGGCATCGGACATGCCCAACCCCAGCATTTT
CDR3aa: CSARGIGHAQPQHF

abundance: -
v_gene: TRBV20-1
d_gene: -
len: 14
j_gene: TRBJ2-3
CDR3nt: TGCAGTGCTAGCGGGAGTGGGGGCACAGATACGCAGTATTTT
CDR3aa: CSASGSGGTDTQYF

abundance: few
v_gene: TRBV6-6
d_gene: -
len: 13
j_gene: TRBJ2-7
CDR3nt: TGTGCCAGCGAAATGGACGGGACGGACGAGCAGTACTTC
CDR3aa: CASEMDGTDEQYF

abundance: -
v_gene: TRBV20-1
d_gene: TRBD2
len: 14
j_gene: TRBJ2-1
CDR3nt: TGCAGTGCTCCACTAGCGGGAGGGATGGATGAGCAGTTCTTC
CDR3aa: CSAPLAGGMDEQFF

abundance: -
v_gene: TRBV27
d_gene: -
len: 15
j_gene: TRBJ1-5
CDR3nt: TGTGCCAGCAGTTTAAGTCTTCACTTCAATCAGCCCCAGCATTTT
CDR3aa: CASSLSLHFNQPQHF

abundance: -
v_gene: TRBV29-1
d_gene: TRBD2
len: 14
j_gene: TRBJ2-2
CDR3nt: TGCAGCTCAACGGGGGGGACGAACACCGGGGAGCTGTTTTTT
CDR3aa: CSSTGGTNTGELFF

abundance: few
v_gene: TRBV18
d_gene: -
len: 16
j_gene: TRBJ1-2
CDR3nt: TGTGCCAGCTCACCCCAGGGCGGACCTGAGGTCTATGGCTACACCTTC
CDR3aa: CASSPQGGPEVYGYTF

abundance: -
v_gene: TRBV30
d_gene: -
len: 11
j_gene: TRBJ2-7
CDR3nt: TGTGCCTGGGGGGTCATGGACGAGCAGTACTTC
CDR3aa: CAWGVMDEQYF

abundance: -
v_gene: TRBV29-1
d_gene: TRBD1
len: 16
j_gene: TRBJ2-6
CDR3nt: TGCAGCGTTGGAGAAGGGGGCAGTTCTGGGGCCAACGTCCTGACTTTC
CDR3aa: CSVGEGGSSGANVLTF

abundance: few
v_gene: TRBV5-5
d_gene: TRBD1
len: 16
j_gene: TRBJ2-3
CDR3nt: TGTGCCAGCAGCTTAATCGAGGGGGCGCGACCGAGTACGCAGTATTTT
CDR3aa: CASSLIEGARPSTQYF

abundance: -
v_gene: TRBV10-3
d_gene: -
len: 16
j_gene: TRBJ2-7
CDR3nt: TGTGCCAGCCTCTCGTTACCGGGGGCCCTCTCCTACGAGCAGTACTTC
CDR3aa: CASLSLPGALSYEQYF

abundance: few
v_gene: TRBV20-1
d_gene: -
len: 13
j_gene: TRBJ2-3
CDR3nt: TGCAGCGGCCTTGGGGCCCTCACAGATACGCAGTATTTT
CDR3aa: CSGLGALTDTQYF

abundance: -
v_gene: TRBV3-1
d_gene: TRBD1
len: 18
j_gene: TRBJ2-6
CDR3nt: TGTGCCAGCAGCCAAGAGGGACAGGTTCTAAGCGGGGCCAACGTCCTGACTTTC
CDR3aa: CASSQEGQVLSGANVLTF

abundance: few
v_gene: TRBV6-1
d_gene: TRBD2
len: 15
j_gene: TRBJ2-5
CDR3nt: TGTGCCAGCATTCTGGGACTAGCGGTCCCAGGGACCCAGTACTTC
CDR3aa: CASILGLAVPGTQYF

abundance: -
v_gene: TRBV12-3/TRBV12-4
d_gene: TRBD2
len: 19
j_gene: TRBJ2-3
CDR3nt: TGTGCCAGCAGCTCGCGGCCCTCTCCCAGCGGGGGGGCGGCAGATACGCAGTATTTT
CDR3aa: CASSSRPSPSGGAADTQYF

abundance: -
v_gene: TRBV2
d_gene: -
len: 14
j_gene: TRBJ2-1
CDR3nt: TGTGCCAGCAGTGAGGTGGCAGGCAGGAATGAGCAGTTCTTC
CDR3aa: CASSEVAGRNEQFF

abundance: -
v_gene: TRBV6-6
d_gene: TRBD1
len: 14
j_gene: TRBJ2-5
CDR3nt: TGTGCCAGCACCTTTACAGGGGCCCAAGAGACCCAGTACTTC
CDR3aa: CASTFTGAQETQYF

abundance: few
v_gene: TRBV5-1
d_gene: TRBD2
len: 15
j_gene: TRBJ2-7
CDR3nt: TGCGCCAGCAGAGCGACTAGCGGGAGTACCCACGAGCAGTACTTC
CDR3aa: CASRATSGSTHEQYF

abundance: -
v_gene: TRBV12-3/TRBV12-4
d_gene: -
len: 13
j_gene: TRBJ2-1
CDR3nt: TGTGCCAGCAGCCGCCTGAGAGCAGATGAGCAGTTCTTC
CDR3aa: CASSRLRADEQFF